This section outlines one T cell receptor beta chain sequence together with its context. Its antigen is currently unknown. This sample stems from a study of blood T cells in healthy people across ages. PCR was performed a second time for about 7 to 11 cycles using a sample-barcoded 5' primer and a J-beta primer mix. One entry per CDR3 protein results from TCRdb running MiXCR on the 5' RACE reads. The top ten hold roughly 19% of the sample, which has under 1 million distinct CDR3 sequences, 40% to 50% seen once. The study's findings and limits: Estimates drawn from one million T cells were deemed to understate diversity. Roughly linear declines in TCR beta diversity per million T cells occurred with age.

This sequence originates from a man aged 55 to 70 in good health. Sequenced: blood.

The CDR3 coding sequence is TGTGCCATGGACAGCCGCTATGGCTACACCTTC. This gives the protein CAMDSRYGYTF. The rearrangement links TRBV27 to TRBJ1-2; tentatively, D is TRBD1 (6 bases). V lost 10 bases, J lost 4 bases, and 10 bases lay in between. The CDR3 is 11 amino acids. CDR1 is MNHEY, CDR2 SMNVEV, per germline (reference sequence).